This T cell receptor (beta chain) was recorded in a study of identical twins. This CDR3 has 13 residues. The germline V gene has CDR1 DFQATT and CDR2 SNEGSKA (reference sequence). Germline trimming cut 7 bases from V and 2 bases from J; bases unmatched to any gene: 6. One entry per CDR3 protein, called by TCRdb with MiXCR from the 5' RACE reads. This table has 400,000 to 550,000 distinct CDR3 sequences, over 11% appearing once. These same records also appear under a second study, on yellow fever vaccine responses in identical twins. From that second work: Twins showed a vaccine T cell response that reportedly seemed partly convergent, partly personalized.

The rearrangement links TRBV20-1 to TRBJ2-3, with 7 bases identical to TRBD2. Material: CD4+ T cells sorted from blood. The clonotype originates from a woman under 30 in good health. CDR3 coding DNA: TGCAGTGTTCTAGCGGAGATCACAGATACGCAGTATTTT. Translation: CSVLAEITDTQYF.